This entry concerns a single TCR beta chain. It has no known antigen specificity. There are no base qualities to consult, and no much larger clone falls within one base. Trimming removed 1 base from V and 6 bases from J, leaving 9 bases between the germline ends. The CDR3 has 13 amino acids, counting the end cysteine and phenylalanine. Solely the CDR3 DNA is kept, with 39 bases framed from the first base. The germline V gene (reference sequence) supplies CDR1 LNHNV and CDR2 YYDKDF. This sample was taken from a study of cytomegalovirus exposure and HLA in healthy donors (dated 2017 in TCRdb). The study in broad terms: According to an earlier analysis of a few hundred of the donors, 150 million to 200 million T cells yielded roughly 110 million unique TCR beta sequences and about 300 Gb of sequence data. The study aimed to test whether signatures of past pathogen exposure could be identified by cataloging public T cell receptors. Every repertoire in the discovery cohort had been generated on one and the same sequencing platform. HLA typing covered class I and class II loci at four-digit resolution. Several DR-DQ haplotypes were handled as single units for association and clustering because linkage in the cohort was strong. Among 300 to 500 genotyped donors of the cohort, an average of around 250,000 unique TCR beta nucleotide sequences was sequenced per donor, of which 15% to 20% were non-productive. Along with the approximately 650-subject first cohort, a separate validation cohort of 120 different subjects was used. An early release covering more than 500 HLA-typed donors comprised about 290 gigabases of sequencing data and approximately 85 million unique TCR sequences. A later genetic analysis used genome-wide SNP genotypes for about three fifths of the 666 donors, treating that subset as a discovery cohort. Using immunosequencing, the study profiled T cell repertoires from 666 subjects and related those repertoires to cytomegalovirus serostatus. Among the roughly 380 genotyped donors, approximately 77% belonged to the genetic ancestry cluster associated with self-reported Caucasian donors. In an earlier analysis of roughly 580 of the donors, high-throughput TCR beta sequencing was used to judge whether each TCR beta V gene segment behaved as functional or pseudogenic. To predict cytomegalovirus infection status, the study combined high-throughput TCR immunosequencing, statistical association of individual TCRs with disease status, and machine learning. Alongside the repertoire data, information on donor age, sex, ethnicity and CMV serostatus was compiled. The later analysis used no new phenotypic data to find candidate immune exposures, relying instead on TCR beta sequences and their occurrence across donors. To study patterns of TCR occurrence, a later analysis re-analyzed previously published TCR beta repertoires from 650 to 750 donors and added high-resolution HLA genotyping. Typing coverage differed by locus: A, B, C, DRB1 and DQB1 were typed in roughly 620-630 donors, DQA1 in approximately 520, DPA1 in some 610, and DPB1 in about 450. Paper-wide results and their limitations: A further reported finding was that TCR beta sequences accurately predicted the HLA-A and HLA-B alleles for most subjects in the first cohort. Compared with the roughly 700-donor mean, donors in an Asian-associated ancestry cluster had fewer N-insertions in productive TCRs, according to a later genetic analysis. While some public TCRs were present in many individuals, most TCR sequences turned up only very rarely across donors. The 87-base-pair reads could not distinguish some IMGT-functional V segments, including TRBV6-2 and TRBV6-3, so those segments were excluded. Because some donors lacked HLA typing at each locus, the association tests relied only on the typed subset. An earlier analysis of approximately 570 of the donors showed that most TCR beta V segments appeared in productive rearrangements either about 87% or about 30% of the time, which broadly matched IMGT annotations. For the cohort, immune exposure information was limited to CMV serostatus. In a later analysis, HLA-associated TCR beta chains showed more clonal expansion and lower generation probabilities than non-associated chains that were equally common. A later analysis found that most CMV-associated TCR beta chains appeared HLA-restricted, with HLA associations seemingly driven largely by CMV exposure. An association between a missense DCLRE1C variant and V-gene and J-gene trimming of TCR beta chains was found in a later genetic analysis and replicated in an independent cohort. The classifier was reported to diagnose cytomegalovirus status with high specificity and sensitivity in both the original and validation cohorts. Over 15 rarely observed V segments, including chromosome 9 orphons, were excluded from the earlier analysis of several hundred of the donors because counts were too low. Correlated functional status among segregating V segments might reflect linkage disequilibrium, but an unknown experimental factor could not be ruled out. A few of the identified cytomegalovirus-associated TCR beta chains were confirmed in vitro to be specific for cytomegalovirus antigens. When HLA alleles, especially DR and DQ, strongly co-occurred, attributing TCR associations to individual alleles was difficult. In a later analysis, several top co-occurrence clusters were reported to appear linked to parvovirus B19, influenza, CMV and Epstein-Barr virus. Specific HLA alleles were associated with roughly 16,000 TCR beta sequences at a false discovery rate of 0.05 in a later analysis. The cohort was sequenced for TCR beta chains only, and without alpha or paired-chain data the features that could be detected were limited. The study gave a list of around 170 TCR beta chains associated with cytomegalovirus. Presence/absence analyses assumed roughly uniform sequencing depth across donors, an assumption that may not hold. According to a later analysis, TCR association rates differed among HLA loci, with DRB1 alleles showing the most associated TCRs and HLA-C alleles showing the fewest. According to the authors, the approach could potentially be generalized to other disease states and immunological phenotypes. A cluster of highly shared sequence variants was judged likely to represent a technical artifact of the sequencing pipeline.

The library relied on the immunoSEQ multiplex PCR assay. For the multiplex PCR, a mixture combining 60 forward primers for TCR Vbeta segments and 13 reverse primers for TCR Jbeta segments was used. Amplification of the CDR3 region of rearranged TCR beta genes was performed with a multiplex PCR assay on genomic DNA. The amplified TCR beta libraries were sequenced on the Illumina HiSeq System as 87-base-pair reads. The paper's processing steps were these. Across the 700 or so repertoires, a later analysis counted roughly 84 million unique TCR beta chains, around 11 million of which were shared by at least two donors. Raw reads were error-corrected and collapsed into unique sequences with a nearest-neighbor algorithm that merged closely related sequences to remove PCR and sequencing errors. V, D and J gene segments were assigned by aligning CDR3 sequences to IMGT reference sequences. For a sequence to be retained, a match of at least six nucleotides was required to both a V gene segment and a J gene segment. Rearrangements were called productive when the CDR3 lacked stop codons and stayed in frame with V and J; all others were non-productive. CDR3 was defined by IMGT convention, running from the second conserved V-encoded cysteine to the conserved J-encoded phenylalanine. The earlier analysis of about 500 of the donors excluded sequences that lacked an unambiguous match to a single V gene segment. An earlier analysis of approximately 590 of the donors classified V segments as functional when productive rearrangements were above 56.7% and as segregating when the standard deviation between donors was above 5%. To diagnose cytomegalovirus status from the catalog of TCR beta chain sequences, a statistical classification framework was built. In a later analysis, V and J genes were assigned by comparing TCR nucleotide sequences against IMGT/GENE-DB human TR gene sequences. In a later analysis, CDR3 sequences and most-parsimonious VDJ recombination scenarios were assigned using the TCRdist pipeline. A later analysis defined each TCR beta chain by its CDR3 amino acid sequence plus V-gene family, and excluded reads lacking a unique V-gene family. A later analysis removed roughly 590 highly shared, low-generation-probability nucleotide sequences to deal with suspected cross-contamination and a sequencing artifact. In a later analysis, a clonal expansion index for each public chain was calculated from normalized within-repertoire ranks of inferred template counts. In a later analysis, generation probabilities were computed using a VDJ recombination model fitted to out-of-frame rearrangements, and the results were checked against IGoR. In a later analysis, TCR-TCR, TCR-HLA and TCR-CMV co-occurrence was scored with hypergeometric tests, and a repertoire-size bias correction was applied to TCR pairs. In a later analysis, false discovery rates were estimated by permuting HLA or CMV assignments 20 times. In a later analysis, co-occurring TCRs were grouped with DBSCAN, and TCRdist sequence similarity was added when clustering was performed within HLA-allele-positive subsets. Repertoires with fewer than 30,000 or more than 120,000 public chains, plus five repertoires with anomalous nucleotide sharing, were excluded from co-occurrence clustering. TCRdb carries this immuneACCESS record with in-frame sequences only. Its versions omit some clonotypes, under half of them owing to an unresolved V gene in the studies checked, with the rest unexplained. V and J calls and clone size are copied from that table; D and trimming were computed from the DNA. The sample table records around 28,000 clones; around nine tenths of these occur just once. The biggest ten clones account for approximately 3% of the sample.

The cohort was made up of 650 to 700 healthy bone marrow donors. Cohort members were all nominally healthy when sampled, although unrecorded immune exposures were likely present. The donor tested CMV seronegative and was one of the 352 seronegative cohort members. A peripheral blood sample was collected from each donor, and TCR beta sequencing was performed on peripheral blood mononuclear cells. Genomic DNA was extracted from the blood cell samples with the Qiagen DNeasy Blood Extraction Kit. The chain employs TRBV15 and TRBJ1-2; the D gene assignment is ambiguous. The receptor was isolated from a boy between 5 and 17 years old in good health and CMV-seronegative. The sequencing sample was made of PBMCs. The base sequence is TGTGCCACCAGCAGAGCTACGGTGGATGGCTACACCTTC. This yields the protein CATSRATVDGYTF.